This TCR beta chain came from a study of response to subunit inactivated influenza vaccine. Study-wide points: Few new T cells, the authors suggested, are recruited by each seasonal influenza vaccination.

A few counts support this clonotype. Its antigen is as yet unknown. In TCRdb, the RT-PCR reads were re-called with MiXCR into one record per CDR3 protein. In the table there are under 850,000 distinct CDR3 sequences, about 18% of which are singletons. V was pared by 5 bases and J by 7 bases, with 17 bases between. Germline CDR1 is MDHEN and CDR2 is SYDVKM. The CDR3 consists of 14 residues. The TCR comes from a man aged 45 to 65 who received an inactivated influenza vaccine. This specimen consisted of PBMCs from blood, obtained 5 days after vaccination. The chain has TRBV28 and TRBJ2-5, with D unclear. CDR3 region: CASSPPAGLRTQYF. The CDR3 DNA sequence: TGTGCCAGCAGTCCCCCGGCCGGTCTTCGGACCCAGTACTTC.